The next 14 T cell receptor beta chains were all read from a single sample in a study of cytomegalovirus exposure and HLA in healthy donors (dated 2017 in TCRdb). Library preparation was by the immunoSEQ multiplex PCR assay. For the multiplex PCR, a mixture combining 60 forward primers for TCR Vbeta segments and 13 reverse primers for TCR Jbeta segments was used. TCRdb's version of the immuneACCESS table is confined to in-frame rearrangements and falls short of the full clone set. An unresolved V gene accounts for under half of the shortfall where checked; the remainder is of unknown origin. Present in this sample are 200,000 or so clones, more than 75% of which were seen just once. The biggest ten clones account for roughly 6% of the sample. Sequences were obtained from PBMCs. The receptors originated from a woman in her forties or fifties in good health and CMV-seropositive.

The V gene is TRBV5-4, the J gene TRBJ1-1, with D unresolved. The germline V and J ends were trimmed by 2 bases and 0 bases, with 8 bases remaining between them. Germline V gives CDR1 SGHNT, CDR2 YYREEE (reference sequence). The CDR3 covers 14 residues. In DNA form, the CDR3 reads TGTGCCAGCAGCTTTGAGGGTCTGAACACTGAAGCTTTCTTT. Its protein product is CASSFEGLNTEAFF.

This clone was detected only a few times. The chain carries TRBV28 and TRBJ2-1, with 9 bases matching TRBD1. The CDR3 sequence is 14 residues long. V dropped 5 bases and J dropped 8; count of bases not matched to a gene: 7. The germline gives CDR1 MDHEN, CDR2 SYDVKM. CDR3 in amino acids: CASSENRGPDEQFF. The CDR3 bases are TGTGCCAGCAGTGAAAACAGGGGGCCGGATGAGCAGTTCTTC. Based on the CDR3 plus reference TRBV28 and TRBJ2-1, the full variable domain is DVKVTQSSRYLVKRTGEKVFLECVQDMDHENMFWYRQDPGLGLRLIYFSYDVKMKEKGDIPEGYSVSREKKERFSLILESASTNQTSMYLCASSENRGPDEQFFGPGTRLTVL.

The V call is TRBV5-6, the J call TRBJ1-1; 12 nucleotides match TRBD1. Germline values: CDR1 SGHDT, CDR2 YYEEEE. Trimming took 2 bases from V and 8 from J; bases not matched to a gene: 10. The CDR3 spans 16 residues. Written as DNA, the CDR3 is TGTGCCAGCAGCTTCGGGACAGGGGGCGGAGTACCCGAAGCTTTCTTT. Protein product: CASSFGTGGGVPEAFF.

The V call is TRBV28, the J call TRBJ1-4; D ambiguous. The CDR3 spans 15 residues. The germline V gene has CDR1 MDHEN and CDR2 SYDVKM. V was pared by 5 bases and J by 3 bases, with 13 bases between. CDR3: CASSPPPEPNEKLFF. As DNA, the CDR3 is TGTGCCAGCAGTCCTCCCCCCGAGCCTAATGAAAAACTGTTTTTT.

To note about this clone: The sample contains more than one DNA sequence encoding this CDR3. V gene TRBV10-1 combines with J gene TRBJ2-7; weak D call: TRBD1 (6 bases). Germline CDR1 reads WNHNN; CDR2 reads SYGVQD (reference sequence). With 3 bases removed from V and 12 bases from J, the gap between germline ends came to 12 bases. This CDR3 is built from 11 residues. CDR3 nucleotides: TGCGCCAGCAGTGACAGGGGAGCTACGTACTTC. As protein: CASSDRGATYF.

J is TRBJ2-1 and V is TRBV7-9; TRBD2 agrees at 14 bases. Germline CDR1 SEHNR, CDR2 FQNEAQ (reference sequence). Unmatched junction bases numbered 5, after V lost 5 bases and J lost 8 bases. The length of the CDR3 is 15 residues. The CDR3 spells CASSGGTSGGDEQFF. DNA of the CDR3: TGTGCCAGCAGCGGGGGGACTAGCGGGGGTGATGAGCAGTTCTTC. Complete variable domain (other parts from reference TRBV7-9 and TRBJ2-1): DTGVSQNPRHKITKRGQNVTFRCDPISEHNRLYWYRQTLGQGPEFLTYFQNEAQLEKSRLLSDRFSAERPKGSFSTLEIQRTEQGDSAMYLCASSGGTSGGDEQFFGPGTRLTVL.

The count of this clone is one. Other DNA sequences in this specimen translate into the identical CDR3. CDR3 DNA sequence: TGTGCCAGCAGCTTGGGGCAAGGCGAGACCCAGTACTTC. Protein sequence: CASSLGQGETQYF. The V call is TRBV7-7, the J call TRBJ2-5; D is perhaps TRBD1 (5 bases). The CDR3 loop spans 13 amino acids. Germline CDR1 SSHAT, CDR2 FNYEAQ (reference sequence). V was clipped by 3 bases and J by 5 bases, with 10 bases between them.

This sequence joins TRBV7-2 and TRBJ2-1; TRBD2 might be the D (7 bases). The CDR3 consists of 16 residues. The V gene's germline CDR1 is SGHTA and CDR2 FQGNSA. Trimming took 5 bases from V and 6 from J, leaving 20 bases between them. The CDR3 region is CASSPLSGGGGNEQFF. In DNA, the CDR3 is TGTGCCAGCAGCCCATTGTCGGGGGGCGGGGGCAATGAGCAGTTCTTC. Based on the CDR3 plus reference TRBV7-2 and TRBJ2-1, the full variable domain is GAGVSQSPSNKVTEKGKDVELRCDPISGHTALYWYRQSLGQGLEFLIYFQGNSAPDKSGLPSDRFSAERTGGSVSTLTIQRTQQEDSAVYLCASSPLSGGGGNEQFFGPGTRLTVL.

The sample holds a few counts of this clone. The chain carries TRBV5-1 and TRBJ1-3; D ambiguous. The CDR3 contains 16 residues. Germline CDR1 is SGHRS and CDR2 is YFSETQ. Trimming removed 1 base from V and 0 bases from J, with 11 bases in between. This chain's CDR3 is CASSLSEHHSGNTIYF. As DNA, the CDR3 is TGCGCCAGCAGCTTGTCGGAGCACCACTCTGGAAACACCATATATTTT.

A note on this clone: One end of the junction does not line up with germline, which may come from a read error. The rearrangement joins TRBV7-9 to TRBJ1-1, with unresolved D. This CDR3 has 17 residues. Looked up from germline, CDR1 is SEHNR and CDR2 is FQNEAQ (reference sequence). The DNA of the CDR3 is TGTTCCAGCAGCCCGTCCCGGGCCAGACTACGAGGGACTGAAGCTTTCTTT. It is translated as CSSSPSRARLRGTEAFF.

The sample holds one count of this clone. The rearrangement uses TRBV10-3 and TRBJ1-1; 12 bases fit TRBD1. The ends lost 5 bases at V and 1 base at J; junction bases unmatched: 11. Germline V gives CDR1 ENHRY, CDR2 SYGVKD. There are 18 residues in the CDR3. The CDR3 here is CAISKIPGTGGKNTEAFF. As DNA, the CDR3 is TGTGCCATCAGTAAAATCCCGGGGACAGGGGGCAAGAACACTGAAGCTTTCTTT.

For the CDR3, the DNA is TGTGCCAGCAGCTTAGGGACAGACCTCTCCTACGAGCAGTACTTC. Translation gives CASSLGTDLSYEQYF. The V gene is TRBV7-9, the J gene TRBJ2-7; the D gene is possibly TRBD1 (6 bases). The V end lost 1 base, the J end lost 0 bases, and 10 bases lay between the germline ends. Germline CDR1 is SEHNR and CDR2 is FQNEAQ (reference sequence). This CDR3 has 15 amino acids.

The genes are TRBV23-1 and TRBJ1-2, with no clear D. TRBV23-1 is given ORF status, its function remaining uncertain. This CDR3 region has 15 residues. V gave up 6 bases and J gave up 5 bases, with 19 bases separating them. This CDR3 is CASSLEITAIYGYTF. The DNA of the CDR3 is TGCGCCAGCAGCCTCGAAATAACAGCCATTTATGGCTACACCTTC.

Notes on this clone: The junction shows a germline mismatch at one end, possibly a read error. The chain employs TRBV7-9 and TRBJ2-3; D not certain. CDR1 and CDR2 (germline): SEHNR, FQNEAQ (reference sequence). The CDR3 totals 14 residues. The CDR3 here is CSSSFPLVTDTQYF. The CDR3 DNA sequence: TGTTCCAGCAGTTTTCCTCTAGTCACAGATACGCAGTATTTT.